The 14 T cell receptor beta chains presented below share a single source sample, sequenced in a study of OX40 agonist ivuxolimab in advanced cancers. Sequenced by immunoSEQ multiplex PCR; TCRdb stores in-frame clones only, minus some. The sample has 65,000 to 90,000 clones, roughly 86% seen once. This material consisted of CD4+ or CD8+ T cells sorted from blood, taken in a trial of the OX40 agonist ivuxolimab. The receptors here all came from an adult with an advanced solid tumor such as melanoma, head and neck, liver or kidney cancer.

The J gene is TRBJ1-3, the V gene TRBV6-5; D is possibly TRBD1 (5 bases). CDR1 MNHEY and CDR2 SVGAGI come from the germline V gene. V was pared by 2 bases and J by 0 bases, with 11 bases between. The CDR3 is 16 residues long. CDR3 bases: TGTGCCAGCAGTTACACGGGACCGCGCTCTGGAAACACCATATATTTT. This sequence encodes CASSYTGPRSGNTIYF.

The chain has TRBV15 and TRBJ2-1, with D possibly matching TRBD1 (6 bases). The V end lost 1 base, the J end lost 5 bases, and 15 bases lay between the germline ends. The CDR3 has 16 residues. CDR1 is LNHNV, CDR2 YYDKDF, per germline (reference sequence). The CDR3, as DNA: TGTGCCACCAGCAGAGGGGTTGAGGGGGAACACAATGAGCAGTTCTTC. Translated, it gives CATSRGVEGEHNEQFF.

The V gene is TRBV14, the J gene TRBJ2-1; 11 nucleotides match TRBD2. CDR1 and CDR2 from the germline V gene are SGHDN and FVKESK. CDR3 length equals 15 residues. With V trimmed by 4 bases and J by 4 bases, 3 bases remained unmatched. The CDR3 protein is CASSPVAGGYNEQFF. CDR3 bases: TGTGCCAGCAGCCCAGTAGCGGGAGGGTACAATGAGCAGTTCTTC.

A few counts support this clone. The V and J genes are TRBV6-1 and TRBJ2-7; 7 bases match TRBD1. The CDR3 contains 14 residues. From germline, CDR1 is MNHNS and CDR2 SASEGT. The ends lost 6 bases at V and 3 bases at J; junction bases unmatched: 8. CDR3 residues: CASRLQGKGYEQYF. The CDR3 region has the DNA TGTGCCAGCAGACTACAGGGGAAGGGCTACGAGCAGTACTTC.

V usage is TRBV6-6 and J usage is TRBJ2-5; possibly TRBD1 for D (5 bases). From germline, CDR1 is MNHNY and CDR2 SVGAGI (reference sequence). V shed 6 bases and J shed 5 bases, with 19 bases lying between them. The CDR3 length is 15 residues. DNA for the CDR3: TGTGCCAGCAGGAACGTCCAGGGCATGGGGGAGACCCAGTACTTC. It codes for CASRNVQGMGETQYF.

The chain has TRBV19 and TRBJ2-7; 7 bases map to TRBD1. The CDR3 spans 15 residues. The ends lost 6 bases at V and 2 bases at J; junction bases unmatched: 10. Germline loops: CDR1 LNHDA, CDR2 SQIVND (reference sequence). The CDR3 loop is CASSIRRDRTYEQYF. The CDR3 bases are TGTGCCAGTAGCATCCGAAGGGACAGAACCTACGAGCAGTACTTC.

The V and J genes are TRBV4-2 and TRBJ2-3, with a tentative D call TRBD2 (6 bases). With 0 bases removed from V and 5 bases from J, the gap between germline ends came to 15 bases. Looked up from germline, CDR1 is LGHNA and CDR2 is YNFKEQ. There are 16 residues in the CDR3. The CDR3 DNA reads as TGTGCCAGCAGCCAAGATCCGGGACTTGCCCTAGATACGCAGTATTTT. It yields the protein CASSQDPGLALDTQYF.

This clone was detected only once. This sequence joins TRBV10-2 and TRBJ1-1, with 7 bases identical to TRBD1. J lost 3 bases, V lost 8 bases, and 6 bases had no gene match. CDR1 is WSHSY, CDR2 SAAADI, per germline. The CDR3 is made up of 13 amino acids. The CDR3 protein is CASSRTGDTEAFF. The CDR3 DNA follows: TGCGCCAGCTCGCGAACAGGGGACACTGAAGCTTTCTTT.

The chain is built from TRBV28 and TRBJ1-3; D unresolved. Germline V gene sequence: CDR1 MDHEN, CDR2 SYDVKM. V lost 2 bases to trimming and J lost 0 bases, with 5 bases between them. The CDR3 is 14 amino acids. The CDR3: CASSLPSSGNTIYF. The CDR3, as DNA: TGTGCCAGCAGTTTACCTAGCTCTGGAAACACCATATATTTT.

The chain carries TRBV5-1 and TRBJ2-2, with D possibly being TRBD1 (5 bases). Trimming removed 4 bases at V and 0 bases at J, with 13 bases between. The CDR3 has 16 amino acids. Germline values: CDR1 SGHRS, CDR2 YFSETQ. CDR3 nucleotides: TGCGCCAGCAGCGCTTACTCAGGGACGAACACCGGGGAGCTGTTTTTT. Its translation is CASSAYSGTNTGELFF.

This chain links TRBV19 with TRBJ2-2; 9 bases are shared with TRBD2. Germline CDR1 LNHDA, CDR2 SQIVND (reference sequence). Trimming cost V 0 bases and J 4 bases; bases outside gene matches: 12. The CDR3 covers 19 residues. CDR3 loop: CASSIDGGGAGGPTGELFF. The CDR3 region has the DNA TGTGCCAGTAGTATAGACGGGGGGGGAGCGGGAGGCCCCACCGGGGAGCTGTTTTTT.

V gene TRBV27 combines with J gene TRBJ1-3; 8 bases agree with TRBD1. The CDR3 consists of 16 residues. Germline-derived CDR1 and CDR2 are MNHEY and SMNVEV (reference sequence). Germline trimming cut 0 bases from V and 7 bases from J; bases unmatched to any gene: 8. This CDR3 reads CASSLSPTGVGNTIYF. DNA for the CDR3: TGTGCCAGCAGTTTATCCCCGACAGGGGTCGGTAACACCATATATTTT.

The chain uses TRBV6-5 and TRBJ2-5; perhaps TRBD2 as D (6 bases). Trimming removed 8 bases from V and 1 base from J, with 11 bases in between. This CDR3 has 13 amino acids. Germline V gene lookup returns CDR1 MNHEY and CDR2 SVGAGI. CDR3 DNA sequence: TGTGCCAGCGGTCTGGGGGGCCAAGAGACCCAGTACTTC. Protein: CASGLGGQETQYF.

Regarding this clone: At the DNA level, this CDR3 is encoded by other sequences in the same sample as well. This chain connects TRBV6-6 to TRBJ1-5; no definite D call. The length of the CDR3 is 14 residues. The V end was cut by 0 bases, the J end by 0 bases, with 3 bases between. The germline V gene encodes CDR1 MNHNY and CDR2 SVGAGI (reference sequence). This CDR3 is CASSYSGSNQPQHF. The CDR3 DNA is TGTGCCAGCAGTTACTCAGGTAGCAATCAGCCCCAGCATTTT.